One and the same sample provided the 6 T cell receptor beta chains below, sequenced in a study of human T cells and chemical hapten exposure. As for time point: patch test 1, 2 weeks after DPC sensitization. The treatment is: therapeutic diphenylcyclopropenone sensitization with weekly scalp DPC. TCRdb called the RACE reads again in MiXCR, with one record for every CDR3 protein. This sample has tens of thousands of distinct CDR3 sequences, with around 11% found just once. Specimen: whole blood, collected in connection with sensitization to the hapten diphenylcyclopropenone (DPC). The source is a woman aged 60-70 years with alopecia areata. Some clones in this sample may be carry-over from other donors' samples.

In this sample, this clonotype turned up many times. This chain uses TRBV7-3 with TRBJ1-1; D is ambiguous. Trimming pared 5 bases from V and 5 bases from J, leaving 21 bases between. Per germline, CDR1 SGHTA and CDR2 FQGTGA. This CDR3 has 16 residues. The CDR3, as DNA: TGTGCCAGCAGCCCCAGTAGGGATCGGGGAGGGACTGAAGCTTTCTTT. Protein sequence: CASSPSRDRGGTEAFF.

The V and J genes are TRBV4-1 and TRBJ2-3; D may be TRBD2 (5 bases). The V and J ends lost 0 bases and 1 base respectively, with 14 bases between them. CDR3 length: 17 amino acids. From germline, CDR1 is MGHRA and CDR2 YSYEKL. CDR3 residues: CASSQEWTPFGTDTQYF. CDR3 in DNA: TGCGCCAGCAGCCAAGAATGGACTCCTTTCGGCACAGATACGCAGTATTTT.

This clonotype occurred many times. This chain connects TRBV29-1 to TRBJ1-4, with D possibly matching TRBD1 (6 bases). V was shortened by 4 bases and J by 5 bases, with 17 bases between the two germline ends. Germline CDR1 and CDR2: SQVTM and ANQGSEA. CDR3 length: 15 residues. The chain's CDR3 is CSVAAGNRVNEKLFF. The CDR3 nucleotides are TGCAGCGTTGCCGCTGGTAACAGGGTAAATGAAAAACTGTTTTTT.

This clonotype was detected a few times. This chain links TRBV7-2 with TRBJ1-2, with 8 nucleotides matching TRBD1. The CDR3 contains 14 residues. Trimming removed 4 bases from V and 6 bases from J; junction bases left unmatched: 7. Germline V gene sequence: CDR1 SGHTA, CDR2 FQGNSA. The CDR3 DNA reads as TGTGCCAGCAGCTCCTCGACAGGGGCCGATGGCTACACCTTC. This sequence encodes CASSSSTGADGYTF.

The genes are TRBV4-2 and TRBJ1-6; D possibly corresponds to TRBD1 (5 bases). Germline CDR1 is LGHNA and CDR2 is YNFKEQ. Trimming stripped 4 bases from V and 0 bases from J, with 10 bases between. The CDR3 is made up of 16 amino acids. CDR3 in amino acids: CASSPRTSSYNSPLHF. The CDR3 nucleotides read TGTGCCAGCAGCCCTCGGACAAGCTCCTATAATTCACCCCTCCACTTT.

This clonotype was detected only a few times. The J gene is TRBJ2-1, the V gene TRBV2; the D is unclear. CDR3 size: 13 residues. The germline V and J ends were trimmed by 5 bases and 8 bases, with 13 bases remaining between them. Germline V gene lookup returns CDR1 SNHLY and CDR2 FYNNEI. The CDR3 bases are TGTGCCAGCAGTTTAAGAAAAAGGGATGAGCAGTTCTTC. It encodes CASSLRKRDEQFF.